The T cell receptor (beta chain) under discussion was sequenced for a study of T cells in Graves' hyperthyroidism and ophthalmopathy (dated by TCRdb to between 2018 and 2021). Regarding the study in general: To identify distinguishing TCR V-J signatures, a discovery cohort of around 100 patients was used, comprising 40 to 45 with Graves' ophthalmopathy and approximately 58 with stable Graves' hyperthyroidism. Prospective prediction of ophthalmopathy was tested in an independent validation cohort of 18 to 20 hyperthyroidism patients and around 16 patients who later progressed to ophthalmopathy. The roughly 100 discovery patients were randomly split 7:3 into training and test sets. In several Graves' hyperthyroidism patients, the study also compared T-cell repertoires from thyroid tissue with T-cell repertoires from blood. The paper reports TCR Vbeta CDR3 sequencing of 140 or so peripheral blood samples: some 44 ophthalmopathy, fewer than 80 hyperthyroidism and some 17 progressor patients. Following sampling, methimazole starting at 30 mg daily was given to hyperthyroidism patients, and high-dose intravenous methylprednisolone was given to ophthalmopathy patients. Summary of the overall study and its limitations: In cross-validation, a model built on a 13 V-J signature told ophthalmopathy apart from stable hyperthyroidism with 87.88% sensitivity and about 81% specificity, and in testing the same model reached 80%/75%. No statistical method was used to set the sample size in advance, and investigators knew the group allocation. In validation, the model predicted progression to ophthalmopathy with approximately 69% sensitivity and 72% to 85% specificity, a median of roughly seven months before onset. Most expanded thyroid clonotypes (frequency above 0.001) were also detected in blood, a finding suggesting that blood repertoires may reflect thyroid immune responses.

Any patient with an uncontrolled infection, another autoimmune disease, pregnancy or lactation was excluded. Diagnoses relied on clinical symptoms, serum thyroxine and TRAb, thyroid ultrasound and orbital computed tomography. Trizol reagent was used to extract total RNA, and RNA quality was then checked on an Agilent 2100 Bioanalyzer. The germline V gene (reference sequence) provides CDR1 DFQATT and CDR2 SNEGSKA. Cut back by 6 bases and 3 bases, the V and J ends lie 15 bases apart. The CDR3 sequence holds 13 residues, the cysteine and phenylalanine included. The entry retains the CDR3 DNA only, 39 bases that are in frame from base 1. Amplification of TCR beta CDR3 regions was carried out from RNA transcripts. For the first round of RT-PCR on the TCR CDR3, the HTBI primer set was used together with the Qiagen OneStep RT-PCR kit. Libraries were constructed in a second round of multiplex PCR, after which size selection and purification were performed. The libraries were sequenced on an Illumina HiSeq2000 using paired-end 100 bp reads. The paper's processing steps were these. SOAPnuke was used to process the raw data, with reads discarded if the reads contained adapters or uncalled bases, had a mean Phred below 15, or lacked an exact constant-primer or identifier match. High-quality paired reads were merged with COPE v1.2.5, and unique nucleotide sequences were defined as clonotypes. MiTCR v1.1 was used to align clonotypes to the IMGT TRBV, TRBD and TRBJ reference segments. The analysis included only V-J combinations with a frequency above 0.0001, which together covered around 99% of the repertoires. A TCS score was defined as the ratio between F50 (clonal expansion) and ExV (chaos), using BLOSUM62-based TCRdist between CDR3 peptides within each V-J. Welch's t-statistics and random forest reduced roughly 540 V-J features to some 14, which were used in a naive Bayes classifier (R e1071). Thyroid-blood repertoire similarity was quantified with the Morisita-Horn index. In-frame beta chains were kept once TCRdb had trimmed the public reads at Q25 with fastp and called clones with MiXCR. Rows merge per CDR3 protein into single entries with the most common DNA and genes. The V and J calls were not made by the authors but by TCRdb's processing. Counted in this sample were 600,000 to 700,000 distinct CDR3 sequences; 45% of them appeared once. 6.5% to 9% of the sample is in the top ten clones.

This clonotype has only a few counts. Its antigen target is currently unknown. No base-level quality is on record; no much larger clone is a single base apart. The chain links TRBV20-1 with TRBJ2-7, with TRBD1 perhaps the D gene, on 6 matching bases. The source of this sequence is an adult man with Graves' disease, either hyperthyroidism or ophthalmopathy (not recorded which). The source material was peripheral blood or thyroid tissue (not recorded which). The CDR3 region reads CSAPDRRLYEQYF. The nucleotide sequence is TGCAGTGCCCCCGACAGGAGGCTCTACGAGCAGTACTTC.